What follows are 13 T cell receptor beta chains derived from one specimen sequenced in a study of cytomegalovirus exposure and HLA in healthy donors (TCRdb year 2017). Library preparation employed the immunoSEQ multiplex PCR assay. For the multiplex PCR, a mixture combining 60 forward primers for TCR Vbeta segments and 13 reverse primers for TCR Jbeta segments was used. Drawn from immuneACCESS, this table holds only the in-frame rearrangements with V and J called that TCRdb kept. Clones are partly lost; checked studies trace under half to an unresolved V gene and leave the rest unexplained. The sample includes fewer than 200,000 clones, with 75% to 90% observed a single time. The ten biggest clones cover 4.5% to 5.5% of the sample. The sample comprised PBMCs. The origin of the receptors is a woman aged 45-65 years in good health and CMV-seropositive.

This chain uses TRBV7-9 with TRBJ2-3; 12 bases map to TRBD2. Germline CDR1 reads SEHNR; CDR2 reads FQNEAQ (reference sequence). V was clipped by 2 bases and J by 3 bases; unmatched bases: 3. The CDR3 loop spans 16 amino acids. CDR3 in DNA: TGTGCCAGCAGCTTACTAGCGGGGGGGCCAACAGATACGCAGTATTTT. It codes for CASSLLAGGPTDTQYF.

This rearrangement joins TRBV4-3 to TRBJ2-7; 10 nucleotides align to TRBD2. V lost 3 bases and J lost 2; bases outside the gene matches: 13. The CDR3 is made up of 18 amino acids. Germline V gene lookup returns CDR1 LGHNA and CDR2 YSLEER. The CDR3 region has the DNA TGCGCCAGCAGCCAGCAACGGACTAGCGGCACTACCCCCTACGAGCAGTACTTC. It yields the protein CASSQQRTSGTTPYEQYF.

This chain links TRBV6-1 with TRBJ1-5; a possible D gene is TRBD1 (6 bases). Trimming left V 10 bases short and J 4 bases short, with 14 bases between. Germline V gene lookup returns CDR1 MNHNS and CDR2 SASEGT. The CDR3 is made up of 13 amino acids. The CDR3 nucleotides are TGTGCCACCTACCGGCAGGGGAATCAGCCCCAGCATTTT. Encoded protein: CATYRQGNQPQHF.

The chain couples TRBV11-2 to TRBJ2-5; 8 bases agree with TRBD1. This CDR3 contains 17 residues. V trimming: 0 bases; J trimming: 1 base; junction bases outside the gene matches: 7. Germline lookup yields CDR1 SGHAT and CDR2 FQNNGV. The CDR3 protein is CASSLDRGQEIQETQYF. CDR3 nucleotides: TGTGCCAGCAGCTTAGATCGGGGACAGGAAATCCAAGAGACCCAGTACTTC.

The V gene is TRBV9, the J gene TRBJ2-5; 7 nucleotides agree with TRBD2. The ends lost 0 bases at V and 4 bases at J; junction bases unmatched: 6. Germline V lookup: CDR1 SGDLS, CDR2 YYNGEE. This CDR3 spans 15 amino acids. The CDR3 coding sequence is TGTGCCAGCAGCGTAGCTGCGGCTAGCGGAGAGACCCAGTACTTC. Its protein is CASSVAAASGETQYF.

This chain links TRBV7-9 with TRBJ2-7, with 9 positions matching TRBD2. This CDR3 comprises 14 residues. Looked up from germline, CDR1 is SEHNR and CDR2 is FQNEAQ (reference sequence). V lost 5 bases and J lost 3; bases outside the gene matches: 5. CDR3 DNA: TGTGCCAGCAGCCCCGGGACTAGCATCTACGAGCAGTACTTC. Protein sequence: CASSPGTSIYEQYF.

This clone was observed a few times. J is TRBJ1-2 and V is TRBV6-5, with TRBD1 matching over 8 bases. J was trimmed by 5 bases and V by 2 bases; bases with no gene match: 4. The CDR3 has 14 residues. The germline gives CDR1 MNHEY, CDR2 SVGAGI. The CDR3 coding sequence is TGTGCCAGCAGTTACGACAGGGGCTCGTATGGCTACACCTTC. It translates to CASSYDRGSYGYTF.

V is TRBV27 and J is TRBJ1-2, with 7 bases aligning to TRBD1. The V gene's germline CDR1 is MNHEY and CDR2 SMNVEV (reference sequence). V shed 5 bases and J 2 bases; nucleotides not matched to a gene: 8. The CDR3 totals 15 residues. CDR3 region: CASSPRGQLNYGYTF. DNA of the CDR3: TGTGCCAGCAGTCCCAGGGGACAGCTAAACTATGGCTACACCTTC.

CDR3 coding DNA: TGTGCCAGCAGTCCCCCCTGGCTAGCGTACAATGAGCAGTTCTTC. Protein sequence: CASSPPWLAYNEQFF. The rearrangement joins TRBV28 to TRBJ2-1, with a possible D match to TRBD2 (6 bases). The CDR3 runs to 15 residues. Germline values: CDR1 MDHEN, CDR2 SYDVKM. V dropped 5 bases and J dropped 4 bases, with 15 bases sitting between them.

The chain has TRBV4-2 and TRBJ2-1; 12 bases are a match to TRBD2. Germline V gene data show CDR1 as LGHNA and CDR2 as YNFKEQ. The CDR3 loop spans 16 amino acids. V trimming: 4 bases; J trimming: 4 bases; junction bases outside the gene matches: 5. The CDR3 protein is CASSRILAGGYNEQFF. The CDR3 DNA reads TGTGCCAGCAGCCGAATCCTAGCGGGGGGGTACAATGAGCAGTTCTTC.

The chain recombines TRBV5-1 with TRBJ2-7, with TRBD1 as a possible D gene (6 bases). Germline-derived CDR1 and CDR2 are SGHRS and YFSETQ. The CDR3 extends over 14 amino acids. V gave up 4 bases and J gave up 2 bases, with 13 bases separating them. The CDR3 spells CASSGSGQPYEQYF. CDR3 coding DNA: TGCGCCAGCAGCGGCTCTGGACAGCCCTACGAGCAGTACTTC. Full variable domain (outside the CDR3, taken from reference TRBV5-1 and TRBJ2-7): KAGVTQTPRYLIKTRGQQVTLSCSPISGHRSVSWYQQTPGQGLQFLFEYFSETQRNKGNFPGRFSGRQFSNSRSEMNVSTLELGDSALYLCASSGSGQPYEQYFGPGTRLTVT.

This chain connects TRBV29-1 to TRBJ2-7; 8 nucleotides agree with TRBD2. Germline V gene lookup returns CDR1 SQVTM and CDR2 ANQGSEA. V shed 6 bases, J shed 2 bases, and the junction held 6 bases outside the gene matches. The CDR3 contains 13 residues. This CDR3 is CSVGLAATYEQYF. CDR3 DNA sequence: TGCAGCGTAGGACTAGCAGCTACCTACGAGCAGTACTTC.

The chain couples TRBV29-1 to TRBJ2-1, with TRBD1 matching 12 bases. The CDR3 has 15 amino acids. Germline CDR1 reads SQVTM; CDR2 reads ANQGSEA. V was clipped by 5 bases and J by 9 bases; unmatched bases: 11. CDR3 protein: CSVRGPGQGAGEQFF. The DNA of the CDR3 is TGCAGCGTTCGAGGCCCGGGACAGGGGGCCGGTGAGCAGTTCTTC.